The clone carrying this T cell receptor (beta chain) has just a few counts. Its antigen is undetermined. The CDR3 has 17 residues. Germline CDR1 reads MNHNS; CDR2 reads SASEGT. V was clipped by 6 bases and J by 0 bases, with 15 bases between them. In the source study's methods: Across clinicopathological groups, CDR3 differences served as the basis for building a distant-metastasis classifier for papillary thyroid cancer. With MiXCR, TCRdb reprocessed the PCR reads. The V and J calls here are based on TCRdb, not the publication. The sample has tens of thousands of clones; 10% to 15% are singletons. This sample is part of a study of metastatic and nonmetastatic thyroid tumors. Study-level background: For malignant and benign thyroid patients, tumor or nodule tissue and blood were the sources whose repertoires were compared. Study-wide points: When malignant thyroid tumors were compared with benign nodules, TCR beta diversity was reportedly significantly higher in the malignant tumors. This held in both blood and tumor samples.

Until they underwent thyroid surgery, no patient had received any treatment. This receptor was identified in a female donor with papillary thyroid cancer or a benign thyroid nodule (not recorded which). Some clones in this sample may be carry-over from other donors' samples. The chain employs TRBV6-1 and TRBJ1-6, with D unresolved. The sequenced sample consisted of blood. CDR3 protein: CASRRHGVSSYNSPLHF. CDR3 DNA: TGTGCCAGCAGGCGACATGGGGTAAGCTCCTATAATTCACCCCTCCACTTT.